The clone carrying this T cell receptor beta chain was found a few times. Its antigen is undetermined. The CDR3 contains 14 residues. Germline CDR1 reads SGHTA; CDR2 reads FQGTGA. V was shortened by 1 base and J by 0 bases, with 5 bases between the two germline ends. TCRdb keeps only in-frame clones here, not all; method: immunoSEQ multiplex PCR. The sample contains roughly 97,000 clones, 65% to 85% of which appear only once. All the patients suffered relapse after autologous stem cell transplantation, and brentuximab vedotin exposure differed. The record originates from a study of PD-1 blockade in classical Hodgkin lymphoma. The study, taken as a whole, reports: It was among complete responders that baseline diversity resembled that of newly diagnosed patients. Reported baseline diversity: healthy donors highest, relapsed/refractory patients lowest.

The V gene is TRBV7-3, the J gene TRBJ2-3; no clear D. The TCR sequence derives from a human donor with classical Hodgkin lymphoma. This material consisted of peripheral blood mononuclear cells (PBMCs), taken at baseline. The CDR3 bases are TGTGCCAGCAGCTTAAGGGGTAGCACAGATACGCAGTATTTT. Encoded protein: CASSLRGSTDTQYF. The full variable domain, rest sourced from reference TRBV7-3 and TRBJ2-3, is GAGVSQTPSNKVTEKGKYVELRCDPISGHTALYWYRQSLGQGPEFLIYFQGTGAADDSGLPNDRFFAVRPEGSVSTLKIQRTERGDSAVYLCASSLRGSTDTQYFGPGTRLTVL.